This T cell receptor (beta chain) was found in a study of molecular identifiers for immune sequencing clone quantification. This clonotype was detected many times. The antigen remains undetermined. Sequencing libraries of naive CD8 cells derived from approximately 22,000 to 940,000 sorted cells with 10%, 30% or 50% RNA. Via MiXCR, TCRdb re-called the PCR reads, giving one row per CDR3 protein. The sample yields about 640,000 distinct CDR3 sequences, 20% seen once. Findings and caveats of the study: Underestimation of highly expanded clone sizes could arise where identical TCR molecules share a barcode.

The V end was cut by 5 bases, the J end by 5 bases, with 7 bases between. The CDR3 runs to 11 residues. Germline CDR1 GTSNPN, CDR2 SVGIG (reference sequence). The origin of this receptor is a human donor in good health. Some libraries in this study had Jurkat cell RNA spiked in. The sample consisted of naive CD8+ T cells from blood, with Jurkat cell RNA spiked in. Documented subset: FACS-sorted CD8+CD4-CCR7+CD45RA+ naive T cells. This chain uses TRBV30 with TRBJ2-4; D is undetermined. The CDR3 sequence is CAWDTENIQYF. CDR3 DNA: TGTGCCTGGGATACAGAAAACATTCAGTACTTC.